This is a list of T cell receptor beta chains from one sample in a study of T cell responses to AZD1222 COVID-19 vaccine. Here immunoSEQ multiplex PCR was the method, and the copy in TCRdb shows in-frame clones only, minus some. The sample contains around 150,000 clones, roughly 88% of which appear only once. This sample comprised peripheral blood, obtained 28 days after the second AZD1222 dose. The origin of the receptors is an adult who received the AZD1222 COVID-19 vaccine. CDR3s include the opening cysteine and the closing phenylalanine or tryptophan. A D gene is named only where the DNA matches it firmly. The listing skips clone size in some rows; elsewhere it reads once, few, many or a size class.

d_call,clone_size,j_call,v_call,cdr3_aa,cdr3_nt
-,-,TRBJ1-2,TRBV29-1,CSLTGGWGNYGYTF,TGCAGCCTCACGGGAGGGTGGGGGAACTATGGCTACACCTTC
-,once,TRBJ2-7,TRBV6-1,CASSVSGNRAGYEQYF,TGTGCCAGCAGTGTGAGCGGGAACAGGGCTGGCTACGAGCAGTACTTC
-,-,TRBJ2-7,TRBV24-1,CATSDTQGGEQYF,TGTGCCACCAGTGACACTCAGGGAGGCGAGCAGTACTTC
-,-,TRBJ1-5,TRBV7-2,CASSLRGGAQGSNQPQHF,TGTGCCAGCAGCTTAAGGGGTGGCGCCCAGGGATCCAATCAGCCCCAGCATTTT
-,-,TRBJ2-7,TRBV12-3/TRBV12-4,CASSYTMAYEQYF,TGTGCCAGCAGCTATACTATGGCCTACGAGCAGTACTTC
-,-,TRBJ2-1,TRBV5-6,CASSFLVNEQFF,TGTGCCAGCAGCTTTCTAGTGAATGAGCAGTTCTTC
-,-,TRBJ2-2,TRBV10-3,CAISVWRNQNNTGELFF,TGTGCCATCAGTGTGTGGAGAAATCAAAACAACACCGGGGAGCTGTTTTTT
-,-,TRBJ1-1,TRBV5-1,CASRRVENTEAFF,TGCGCCAGCAGGCGAGTAGAGAACACTGAAGCTTTCTTT
-,once,TRBJ2-2,TRBV5-8,CASSLIRGYTGELFF,TGTGCCAGCAGCCTGATTAGGGGGTACACCGGGGAGCTGTTTTTT
-,-,TRBJ2-7,TRBV18,CASSPEGYEQYF,TGTGCCAGCTCACCTGAAGGCTACGAGCAGTACTTC
-,-,TRBJ2-3,TRBV19,CASSIPGGPDTQYF,TGTGCCAGTAGTATTCCTGGGGGCCCAGATACGCAGTATTTT
TRBD1,-,TRBJ1-1,TRBV20-1,CSASPHRGALNTEAFF,TGCAGTGCTAGTCCTCACAGGGGGGCCTTGAACACTGAAGCTTTCTTT
-,-,TRBJ2-7,TRBV3-1/TRBV3-2,CASSQVVGEQYF,TGTGCCAGCAGCCAAGTGGTCGGCGAGCAGTACTTC
TRBD1,-,TRBJ1-1,TRBV27,CASSPRTGRYTEAFF,TGTGCCAGCAGTCCCCGGACAGGGCGGTACACTGAAGCTTTCTTT
-,-,TRBJ2-1,TRBV29-1,CSVEDPHDYNEQFF,TGCAGCGTTGAAGATCCCCACGACTACAATGAGCAGTTCTTC
-,-,TRBJ2-2,TRBV9,CASSVGVTGELFF,TGTGCCAGCAGCGTCGGAGTAACCGGGGAGCTGTTTTTT
-,-,TRBJ1-2,TRBV3-1/TRBV3-2,CASSQDLTLNYGYTF,TGTGCCAGCAGCCAAGATTTGACCCTTAACTATGGCTACACCTTC
-,-,TRBJ2-3,TRBV7-9,CASSWDLTGRSPTDTQYF,TGTGCCAGCAGCTGGGACTTAACAGGGAGAAGCCCCACAGATACGCAGTATTTT
-,-,TRBJ2-5,TRBV6-5,CASRQLGRETQYF,TGTGCCAGCAGACAACTAGGTCGGGAGACCCAGTACTTC
TRBD2,-,TRBJ2-1,TRBV27,CASSDLSRRGNEQFF,TGTGCCAGCAGTGATCTAAGCAGGCGGGGGAATGAGCAGTTCTTC
-,-,TRBJ1-5,TRBV18,CASSSTTGYQPQHF,TGTGCCAGCTCATCTACAACAGGGTATCAGCCCCAGCATTTT
-,-,TRBJ2-7,TRBV2,CASSEMDGYYEQYF,TGTGCCAGCAGTGAAATGGACGGATACTACGAGCAGTACTTC
-,-,TRBJ1-1,TRBV7-6,CASSHYSPGGGTEAFF,TGTGCCAGCAGCCACTACAGCCCGGGTGGGGGTACTGAAGCTTTCTTT
-,-,TRBJ1-1,TRBV20-1,CSAIAGTEAFF,TGCAGTGCCATAGCAGGGACTGAAGCTTTCTTT
-,-,TRBJ2-1,TRBV24-1,CATSDLGGSGYNEQFF,TGTGCCACCAGTGATTTAGGCGGGTCGGGTTACAATGAGCAGTTCTTC
TRBD1,-,TRBJ1-1,TRBV12-5,CASGLAPHLGTGRSEAFF,TGTGCTAGTGGTTTGGCCCCACATCTGGGGACAGGGAGGTCTGAAGCTTTCTTT
-,-,TRBJ1-2,TRBV7-3,CASSPYREVNYGYTF,TGTGCCAGCAGCCCGTATCGGGAGGTTAACTATGGCTACACCTTC
-,-,TRBJ1-1,TRBV3-1/TRBV3-2,CASSRGGADTEAFF,TGTGCCAGCAGCCGCGGGGGGGCCGACACTGAAGCTTTCTTT
-,-,TRBJ1-1,TRBV10-3,CASAPRNTEAFF,TGTGCATCAGCCCCCAGGAACACTGAAGCTTTCTTT
-,-,TRBJ1-2,TRBV7-2,CASREDSFPYYGYTF,TGTGCCAGCAGGGAAGACAGTTTCCCCTACTATGGCTACACCTTC
TRBD2,-,TRBJ2-5,TRBV5-1,CASSQGLGETQYF,TGCGCCAGCAGCCAAGGACTAGGCGAGACCCAGTACTTC
-,-,TRBJ1-2,TRBV30,CAWSTTIYGYTF,TGTGCCTGGAGTACCACGATTTATGGCTACACCTTC
-,-,TRBJ2-2,TRBV12-5,CASALGGPGELFF,TGTGCTAGTGCCCTGGGGGGCCCCGGGGAGCTGTTTTTT
-,-,TRBJ2-5,TRBV5-1,CASSPGTGRETQYF,TGCGCCAGCAGCCCCGGGACGGGCCGTGAGACCCAGTACTTC
-,-,TRBJ2-5,TRBV27,CASSFRVSETQYF,TGTGCCAGCAGTTTCAGGGTATCTGAGACCCAGTACTTC
-,-,TRBJ2-3,TRBV2,CASRGYKDTQYF,TGTGCCAGCAGGGGATATAAAGATACGCAGTATTTT
-,-,TRBJ1-1,TRBV4-2,CASSQVGVGAPNDGVNTEAFF,TGTGCCAGCAGCCAAGTCGGGGTTGGGGCGCCTAACGACGGAGTGAACACTGAAGCTTTCTTT
TRBD2,-,TRBJ2-2,TRBV5-1,CASSRGLAGGSHTGELFF,TGCGCCAGCAGCAGGGGACTAGCGGGGGGATCTCACACCGGGGAGCTGTTTTTT
-,-,TRBJ1-3,TRBV6-5,CASSRQEIGNTIYF,TGTGCCAGCAGCAGACAGGAGATCGGAAACACCATATATTTT
TRBD1,-,TRBJ2-7,TRBV18,CASSRGQGIYEQYF,TGTGCCAGCTCACGGGGACAGGGAATATACGAGCAGTACTTC
-,-,TRBJ2-3,TRBV11-2,CASGELVTQYF,TGTGCCAGCGGTGAGCTTGTTACGCAGTATTTT
TRBD1,few,TRBJ1-5,TRBV6-2/TRBV6-3,CASSRGTANQPQHF,TGTGCCAGCAGTCGAGGGACAGCAAATCAGCCCCAGCATTTT
-,-,TRBJ2-7,TRBV7-9,CASRSDGYSYEQYF,TGTGCCAGCAGATCAGACGGATACTCCTACGAGCAGTACTTC
TRBD1,-,TRBJ1-2,TRBV24-1,CATSDSGQEETYTF,TGTGCCACCAGTGACTCAGGACAGGAGGAAACCTACACCTTC
-,-,TRBJ1-2,TRBV19,CASNSQPQINYGYTF,TGTGCCAGTAATTCACAGCCGCAGATAAACTATGGCTACACCTTC
-,-,TRBJ1-6,TRBV3-1/TRBV3-2,CASSQGRYPTLNSPLHF,TGTGCCAGCAGCCAGGGCCGGTACCCTACCCTTAATTCACCCCTCCACTTT
TRBD1,-,TRBJ1-2,TRBV30,CAWSKGAIDGYTF,TGTGCCTGGAGTAAGGGGGCTATCGATGGCTACACCTTC
TRBD2,-,TRBJ2-1,TRBV7-8,CASSPRSGGGEQFF,TGTGCCAGCAGCCCCCGAAGCGGGGGGGGTGAGCAGTTCTTC
TRBD1,-,TRBJ1-1,TRBV12-3/TRBV12-4,CATGTAKNTEAFF,TGTGCCACAGGGACAGCCAAGAACACTGAAGCTTTCTTT
TRBD1,-,TRBJ2-3,TRBV5-6,CASSLGQGTTDTQYF,TGTGCCAGCAGCTTGGGACAGGGGACCACAGATACGCAGTATTTT
-,-,TRBJ1-3,TRBV7-8,CASSPAQPGNTIYF,TGTGCCAGCAGCCCCGCCCAGCCAGGGAACACCATATATTTT
-,-,TRBJ2-7,TRBV9,CASSGPWQYF,TGTGCCAGCAGCGGTCCGTGGCAGTACTTC